Shown below are 9 T cell receptor beta chains from a single sample sequenced in a study of CXCR3-negative and CXCR3-positive naive CD8 T cells. Study results and caveats: Naive cells positive for CXCR3 carried more hydrophobic TRB CDR3s than CXCR3-negative ones.

Antigen specificity for these receptors is unknown. The authors made the TRB cDNA libraries by 5' RACE using UMI labels. TCRdb reprocessed the 5' RACE reads and reports one entry per CDR3 protein, with no DNA. This sample's table reports tens of thousands of distinct CDR3 sequences. The sequencing input was naive CXCR3+ CD8+ T cells from blood. Subset of the sample: CD45RO-CCR7+CD27+CD95- naive CD8+ T cells expressing CXCR3 (TNR3+). The receptors here all came from a human donor in good health. Some clones in this sample may be carry-over from other donors' samples.

This chain connects TRBV6-2 or TRBV6-3 to TRBJ2-3; TCRdb gives TRBD1 as the D gene, but with no DNA this cannot be confirmed. The length of the CDR3 is 14 residues. The germline gives CDR1 MNHEY, CDR2 SVGEGT. The CDR3 region is CASSYGTGADTQYF.

The chain links TRBV15 to TRBJ2-7. The germline V gene encodes CDR1 LNHNV and CDR2 YYDKDF (reference sequence). This CDR3 spans 15 amino acids. CDR3: CATSRDGSGVYEQYF.

The chain combines TRBV6-2 or TRBV6-3 with TRBJ2-7; TCRdb designates TRBD1, a call that cannot be tested without DNA. The CDR3 covers 16 residues. Germline assignment: CDR1 MNHEY and CDR2 SVGEGT. The CDR3: CASSYSTWDRDHEQYF.

V gene TRBV25-1 combines with J gene TRBJ2-3; checking the TCRdb D call of TRBD2 is not possible without DNA. Germline lookup yields CDR1 MGHDK and CDR2 SYGVNS. The CDR3 contains 15 residues. This CDR3 is CASSELGTLTDTQYF.

The rearrangement joins TRBV3-1 to TRBJ2-1. This CDR3 is 12 amino acids long. Germline CDR1 and CDR2: LGHDT and YNNKEL (reference sequence). CDR3 sequence reads: CASSQVINEQFF.

This rearrangement joins TRBV20-1 to TRBJ2-5; with no DNA, the TCRdb D assignment of TRBD2 cannot be verified. CDR1 DFQATT and CDR2 SNEGSKA come from the germline V gene (reference sequence). The CDR3 totals 15 residues. This CDR3 reads CSAALSGRALETQYF.

The rearrangement links TRBV28 to TRBJ2-3; TCRdb indicates TRBD2, and absent DNA this call remains unverified. CDR1 and CDR2 (germline): MDHEN, SYDVKM. This CDR3 contains 13 residues. This chain's CDR3 is CASIAGFTDTQYF.

The gene calls are TRBV5-4 and TRBJ1-1; absent DNA, TCRdb's TRBD1 call cannot be checked. Germline V gene data show CDR1 as SGHNT and CDR2 as YYREEE (reference sequence). The CDR3 has 16 amino acids. This chain's CDR3 is CASSQLGQGMNTEAFF.

V and J are TRBV7-8 and TRBJ2-7. The germline CDR1 and CDR2 sequences are SGHVS and FQNEAQ. This CDR3 contains 13 residues. This chain's CDR3 is CASSLVRSYEQYF.